This T cell receptor beta chain was recovered during a study of blood T cell repertoires in COVID-19. The wider study: Sites across the United States, Italy and Spain contributed samples from acute and convalescent COVID-19.

Sequencing used immunoSEQ multiplex PCR; TCRdb keeps in-frame clones, though not all of them. Of a few hundred thousand clones listed, 87% are singletons. Per germline, CDR1 SEHNR and CDR2 FQNEAQ (reference sequence). After removal of 3 bases from V and 6 bases from J, the junction contained 7 bases not matched to a gene. The CDR3 length is 18 residues. The TCR originated in a young man with acute COVID-19. The sequenced material came from PBMCs or T cells enriched from blood (not recorded which). The rearrangement links TRBV7-9 to TRBJ2-2, with 16 bases aligning to TRBD2. The CDR3 bases are TGTGCCAGCAGCTTCACCGGGACTAGCGGGAGGGGCCCCGGGGAGCTGTTTTTT. Its protein is CASSFTGTSGRGPGELFF.